This T cell receptor beta chain was obtained from a study of human T cells and chemical hapten exposure. As for the study in general: Patients had diphenylcyclopropenone applied to the scalp weekly throughout the approximately 24-week study.

This clonotype has more than one count but fewer than ten. Germline V gene sequence: CDR1 SQVTM, CDR2 ANQGSEA. The ends were cut back, 3 bases at V and 5 bases at J, with 10 bases in the middle. The CDR3 has 12 amino acids. Via MiXCR, TCRdb re-called the RACE reads, giving one row per CDR3 protein. Of about 190,000 distinct CDR3 sequences in the sample, 20% to 25% are singletons; the top ten hold about 2.5%. Indicated time point: patch test 3, about 24 weeks after DPC sensitization. Stated treatment: therapeutic diphenylcyclopropenone sensitization with weekly scalp DPC. Prior to application of each patch test, blood was drawn. Before extraction, the whole blood was not fractionated, and total RNA was taken from it.

This TCR was recovered from a woman aged 40 to 50 with alopecia areata. Some clones in this sample may be carry-over from other donors' samples. The chain uses TRBV29-1 and TRBJ1-2, with D maybe TRBD1 (6 bases). The input for sequencing was whole blood, taken in connection with sensitization to the hapten diphenylcyclopropenone (DPC). In DNA form, the CDR3 reads TGCAGCGTTGAGGCAGGGGCATATGGCTACACCTTC. Its protein product is CSVEAGAYGYTF.